This entry concerns a single T cell receptor (beta chain). This clone was counted between two and nine times. No antigen is known for it. Base qualities are not recorded, but no much larger clone differs from it by a single base. The method was the immunoSEQ multiplex PCR assay. To provide template for TCR sequencing, every sample had RNA extracted and reverse transcribed into cDNA. First-strand cDNA was synthesized using SuperScript III with a 2:1 mix of oligo-dT and random hexamers. A synthetic immune receptor repertoire was used to assess amplification bias, and residual bias was removed computationally. The authors' analysis ran thus. Raw reads were preprocessed for error removal, and CDR3 was defined according to IMGT conventions as running from the conserved cysteine to phenylalanine. Clonality was computed by normalizing Shannon entropy by log2 of the number of productive unique TCRs and subtracting the result from 1. Whether scalp clones were CD4 or CD8 was inferred by matching scalp TCRbeta sequences against CD4 and CD8 repertoires sorted from blood. The source is immuneACCESS, and TCRdb retained only in-frame sequences with V and J called. Part of the clones is not carried over; for the studies checked, unresolved V genes explain less than half of this, and the remainder is unexplained. From that table come the V and J calls and clone size; the DNA was used to work out D and trimming. Counted in this sample were approximately 160,000 clones; less than 70% of them appeared once. The top ten clones comprise 14% of the sample.

This record comes from a study of CD8+ T cells in alopecia areata (dated by TCRdb to between 2018 and 2020). Context from the whole study: The treated patients took part in an open-label pilot trial in which moderate-to-severe alopecia areata was treated with oral tofacitinib at 5 to 10 mg twice daily. Patients received tofacitinib for 6 to 18 months and were then followed off drug for 6 months to check for delayed response and recurrence. In treated patients, disease severity was measured using the SALT score, which gives the percentage of scalp surface area affected. High-throughput TCRbeta sequencing was used to examine T cell clonal expansion in alopecia areata in both the C3H/HeJ mouse model and human patients. In humans, TCRbeta sequencing was performed on scalp tissue and on sorted CD4+ and CD8+ peripheral blood T cells from healthy controls and from patients with patchy or totalis/universalis alopecia areata. Biopsies were taken from tofacitinib-treated patients at baseline and again at 4 and 24 weeks into treatment, and several of those patients also had a later scalp biopsy. Scalp clonality was compared across normal scalp (n=4), patchy alopecia areata scalp (n=8), and alopecia totalis/universalis scalp (n=8). RNA was obtained with the PAXgene miRNA kit for fixed scalp, the miRNeasy kit for PBMCs, and the RNeasy kit for mouse skin. TCRbeta CDR3 regions were amplified by immunoSEQ multiplex PCR using 35 Vbeta forward and 13 Jbeta reverse primers.

The CDR3 sequence holds 13 residues, the cysteine and phenylalanine included. Only CDR3 DNA remains: 39 bases, in frame from the first base. V loses 2 bases, J loses 3 bases, and the germline ends lie 8 bases apart. CDR1 and CDR2 are drawn from the germline V gene (reference sequence): SEHNR, FQNEAQ. In light of the paper, this sample's time point label describes: 20 to 30 weeks on oral tofacitinib. The treatment or condition label for this specimen denotes: oral pan-JAK inhibitor, 5-10 mg twice daily. From alopecia areata patients, peripheral blood was collected along with lesional scalp punch biopsies. PBMCs were isolated by density centrifugation and stained for CD3, CD4 and CD8, and CD4+ and CD8+ T cells were sorted on a FACSAria. What the work shows at the level of the full study, not this receptor alone: Because the treated cohort was small and included a single nonresponder, larger studies are needed to assess links between baseline CD8+ expansion and response. Unlike mouse skin, which is dominated by gammadelta T cells, normal human skin has resident alphabeta T cells that are also sequenced, and this complicates analysis of the scalp TCR repertoire. Many expanded lesional clones were found to persist in scalp and blood during tofacitinib treatment, and relapse after treatment cessation may be partly explained by this persistence. Shared TCR sequences between patients were less evident than in mice, which may be partly attributable to HLA diversity in the patient population. Scalp clonality and the number of expanded CD8+ clones among the top 100 scalp clones were significantly decreased by tofacitinib. Compared with normal scalp, lesional scalp, particularly in alopecia totalis/universalis, had higher clonality and more expanded CD8+ clones, which suggests antigenic drive.

The source material was CD4+ T cells sorted from blood, sampled at week 24, from a patient treated with tofacitinib. The source is a human donor with alopecia areata. The V gene is TRBV7-9 and the J gene is TRBJ2-7; the D segment cannot be called with confidence. The DNA sequence is given as TGTGCCAGCAGCTTACCGACCAACTACGAGCAGTACTTC. Translation gives CASSLPTNYEQYF.